This T cell receptor (beta chain) was documented in a study of monozygotic twins with inflammatory bowel disease. This CDR3 has 13 residues. Worth noting for this clonotype: Its antigen is not known.

Overall study findings and caveats: Inverse Simpson values showed less TCRbeta diversity in IBD patients than in their healthy co-twins. Backing was not found for a single strong signal or clonotype associated with IBD. Whether twins were concordant or discordant made no difference to repertoire similarity, possibly from limited power.

One entry per CDR3 protein, without DNA, is what TCRdb gives after re-calling the 5' RACE reads. The record lists about 160,000 distinct CDR3 sequences, of which the ten most abundant hold about 2.7%. J is TRBJ1-2 and V is TRBV12-3 or TRBV12-4. The receptor's source is a human donor with ulcerative colitis or Crohn's disease, or a healthy co-twin of an affected twin (not recorded which). The sequencing sample was made of blood. The chain's CDR3 is CASRPGLTYGYTF.